This T cell receptor beta chain stems from a study of T cell responses to AZD1222 COVID-19 vaccine. Study-level points and caveats: Compared with day 0, the breadth and depth of the Spike-specific TCR repertoire rose significantly after two doses of AZD1222. Researchers took repertoire samples only after the peak T cell response had come.

On this clone: What it binds is not known.

Produced via immunoSEQ multiplex PCR; TCRdb's table is partial and in-frame only. This sample carries about 120,000 clones, about nine tenths of them seen once, and the ten largest clones take approximately 7.5%. J gave up 0 bases and V 5 bases, and 5 bases lay outside the gene matches. Germline V gene sequence: CDR1 SGHAT, CDR2 FQNNGV. This CDR3 region has 15 residues. This receptor was taken from an adult in good health. The starting material was peripheral blood, obtained on day 0 of AZD1222 vaccination. V gene TRBV11-2 combines with J gene TRBJ1-1; 8 bases fit TRBD1. CDR3 region: CASSPRTGLNTEAFF. The CDR3 DNA follows: TGTGCCAGCAGCCCCAGGACAGGGTTGAACACTGAAGCTTTCTTT.